The table lists the clone carrying this TCR beta chain with many counts. Its antigen is as yet unknown. The sample providers were healthy Caucasian people from Russia, aged about 6 to 90. Investigators took around 11 milliliters of peripheral blood from every donor. V shed 6 bases, J shed 4 bases, and the junction held 8 bases outside the gene matches. CDR3 size: 15 residues. Together with a sample-barcoded 5' primer, a J-beta primer mix was included in a second PCR lasting roughly 6 to 12 cycles. Using its own MiXCR run on the 5' RACE reads, TCRdb lists one record per CDR3 protein. The sample includes 1.5 million to 2 million distinct CDR3 sequences, 28% of them seen just once. This specimen comes from a study of blood T cells in healthy people across ages. Overall study results and limits: Samples with more naive T cells showed higher observed beta diversity.

Material for sequencing was blood. This TCR was sampled from a woman in her twenties or thirties in good health. This rearrangement joins TRBV12-3 or TRBV12-4 to TRBJ2-1; 8 nucleotides match TRBD2. The CDR3 DNA reads as TGTGCCAGCAGCCAGACTAGCGAGGTTTACAATGAGCAGTTCTTC. This sequence encodes CASSQTSEVYNEQFF.